This T cell receptor beta chain stems from a study of blood T cells in healthy people across ages. Study findings and constraints: Bulk PBMC profiling left naive and antigen-experienced comparisons inconclusive.

Together with a sample-barcoded 5' primer, a J-beta primer mix was included in a second PCR lasting roughly 6 to 12 cycles. Via MiXCR, TCRdb re-called the 5' RACE reads, giving one row per CDR3 protein. The table includes 800,000 or so distinct CDR3 sequences, 20% to 30% detected once. Notes on this clonotype: The antigen is not known.

The germline gives CDR1 SEHNR, CDR2 FQNEAQ (reference sequence). The CDR3 is 12 residues long. V lost 11 bases to trimming and J lost 8 bases, with 16 bases between them. The study recruited healthy Caucasian donors from Russia who were aged about 6 to 95. Another study also made use of these data, one on T cells of mothers and their children. That source adds: Mothers yielded over 9 million CDR3 reads, children some 3 million each.

This sequence joins TRBV7-9 and TRBJ2-1; tentative D call: TRBD1 (5 bases). The sequencing sample was made of blood. The receptor was isolated from a boy younger than 18 in good health. This CDR3 reads CAGAGSRDEQFF. CDR3 DNA: TGTGCCGGGGCCGGGTCAAGGGATGAGCAGTTCTTC.